The sequence of this T cell receptor beta chain was determined in a study of early T cells in non-severe SARS-CoV-2 infection. TCRdb re-called the 5' RACE reads with MiXCR, one entry per CDR3 protein. Of roughly 100,000 distinct CDR3 sequences listed, less than 15% are singletons. Notes on the study in general: Lookups in VDJdb leaned toward anti-spike CD8 responses and missed private and CD4 specificities.

The CDR3 has 14 amino acids. The germline gives CDR1 SGHTA, CDR2 FQGNSA. With 1 base removed from V and 2 bases from J, the gap between germline ends came to 6 bases. There are many counts of this clonotype. Its matching antigen is unknown. The chain joins TRBV7-2 to TRBJ1-3; D gene unclear. Sequenced input: whole blood. The source is an adult who was a healthcare worker with PCR-confirmed SARS-CoV-2 infection or an uninfected control (not recorded which). The CDR3 nucleotides read TGTGCCAGCAGCTTAGACAGCGCTGGAAACACCATATATTTT. Protein sequence: CASSLDSAGNTIYF.